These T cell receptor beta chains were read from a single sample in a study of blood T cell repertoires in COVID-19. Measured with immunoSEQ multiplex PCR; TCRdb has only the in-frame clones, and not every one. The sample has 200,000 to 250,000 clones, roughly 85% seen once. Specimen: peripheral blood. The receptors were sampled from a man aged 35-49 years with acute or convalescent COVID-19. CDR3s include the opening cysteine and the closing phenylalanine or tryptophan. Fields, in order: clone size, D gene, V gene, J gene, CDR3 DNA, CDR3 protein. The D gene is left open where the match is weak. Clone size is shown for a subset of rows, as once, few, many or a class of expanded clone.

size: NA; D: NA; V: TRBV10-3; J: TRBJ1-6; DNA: TGTGCCATCAGTGAGTCGAGCGGGTATAATTCACCCCTCCACTTT; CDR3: CAISESSGYNSPLHF
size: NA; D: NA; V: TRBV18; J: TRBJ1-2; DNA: TGTGCCAGCTCACCAACCCCGGCGGATGGCTACACCTTC; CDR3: CASSPTPADGYTF
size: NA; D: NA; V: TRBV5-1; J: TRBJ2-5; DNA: TGCGCCAGCAGCCCGGGACAACAATCAGAGACCCAGTACTTC; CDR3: CASSPGQQSETQYF
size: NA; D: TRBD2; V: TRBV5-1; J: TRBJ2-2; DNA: TGCGCCAGCAGGCTAGCGGGGGGCGACACCGGGGAGCTGTTTTTT; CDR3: CASRLAGGDTGELFF
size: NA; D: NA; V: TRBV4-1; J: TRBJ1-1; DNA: TGCGCCAGCAGCCAAGGACAGAAGAACACTGAAGCTTTCTTT; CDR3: CASSQGQKNTEAFF
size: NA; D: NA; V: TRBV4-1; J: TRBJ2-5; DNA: TGCGCCAGCAGCCAATCCATTCACGGGGGGCGCGAAGAGACCCAGTACTTC; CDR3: CASSQSIHGGREETQYF
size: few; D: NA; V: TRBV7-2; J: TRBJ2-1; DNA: TGTGCCAGCAGCTTAGCTAGGGAGAACAGGGTCGACTACAATGAGCAGTTCTTC; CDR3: CASSLARENRVDYNEQFF
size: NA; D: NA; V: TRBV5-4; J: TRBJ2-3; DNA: TGTGCCAGCAGCTCCGATAGCGCAGATACGCAGTATTTT; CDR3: CASSSDSADTQYF
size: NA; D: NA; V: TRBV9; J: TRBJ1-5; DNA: TGTGCCAGCAGCCCCTGGGGGGGCTATCAGCCCCAGCATTTT; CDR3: CASSPWGGYQPQHF
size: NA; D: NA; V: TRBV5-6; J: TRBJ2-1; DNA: TGTGCCAGCAGCTTGGGGGGGCTCGGTGAGCAGTTCTTC; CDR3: CASSLGGLGEQFF
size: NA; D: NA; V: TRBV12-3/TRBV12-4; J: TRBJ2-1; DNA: TGTGCCAGCAGTTTGGGTCGGACTCGAGAGCAGTTCTTC; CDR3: CASSLGRTREQFF
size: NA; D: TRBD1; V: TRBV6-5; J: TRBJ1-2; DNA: TGTGCCACCACGACGACAGGGGAAGGATATGGCTACACCTTC; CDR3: CATTTTGEGYGYTF
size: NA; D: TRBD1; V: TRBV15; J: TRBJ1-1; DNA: TGTGCCACCAGCACAGGACAGGGGAGGAAAGCTTTCTTT; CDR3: CATSTGQGRKAFF
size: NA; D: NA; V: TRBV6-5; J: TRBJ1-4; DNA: TGTGCCAGCAACCGGGACATCGGAGTCGGGAAACTGTTTTTT; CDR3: CASNRDIGVGKLFF
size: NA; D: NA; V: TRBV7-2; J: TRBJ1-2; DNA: TGTGCCAGCAGCTTATTCAGTACTAACTATGGCTACACCTTC; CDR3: CASSLFSTNYGYTF
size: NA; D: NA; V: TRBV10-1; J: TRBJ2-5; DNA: TGCGCCAGCAGTGTGGGACGACAGGCACAAGAGACCCAGTACTTC; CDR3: CASSVGRQAQETQYF
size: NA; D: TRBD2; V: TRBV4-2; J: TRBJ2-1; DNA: TGTGCCAGCAGCCTGGGGGGGACCTCCTACAATGAGCAGTTCTTC; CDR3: CASSLGGTSYNEQFF
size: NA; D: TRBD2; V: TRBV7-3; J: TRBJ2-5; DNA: TGTGCCAGCAGCTTAGTTGGTCGAGCGGGAGTACAAGAGACCCAGTACTTC; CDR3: CASSLVGRAGVQETQYF
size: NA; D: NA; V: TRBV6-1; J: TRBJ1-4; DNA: TGTGCCAGCAGTGAAGCGGTCAATCCTCAAGGTAGCGCCAGGAAGGAAAAACTGTTTTTT; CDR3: CASSEAVNPQGSARKEKLFF
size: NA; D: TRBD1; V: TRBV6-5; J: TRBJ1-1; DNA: TGTGCCAGCAGTTTGGGACAGGACACTGAAGCTTTCTTT; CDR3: CASSLGQDTEAFF
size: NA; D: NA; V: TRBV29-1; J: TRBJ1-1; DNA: TGCAGCGTGACTTGGATGTCTGAAGCTTTCTTT; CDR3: CSVTWMSEAFF
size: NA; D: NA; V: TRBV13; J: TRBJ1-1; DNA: TGTGCCAGCACCCCGGGGTGGGGGCAGCGTGAAGCTTTCTTT; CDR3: CASTPGWGQREAFF
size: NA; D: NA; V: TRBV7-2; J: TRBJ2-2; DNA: TGTGCCAGCAGCCTTGACACCAGGGAGCTGTTTTTT; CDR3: CASSLDTRELFF
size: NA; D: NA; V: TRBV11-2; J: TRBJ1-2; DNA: TGTGCCAGCAGCAGCTATGTTTATGGCTACACCTTC; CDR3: CASSSYVYGYTF